Detailed here is one TCR beta chain. Its antigen is unknown. TCR beta CDR3 regions were amplified from RNA transcripts. The TCR CDR3 was amplified in a first-round RT-PCR using the HTBI primer set. MiXCR was run by TCRdb on the multiplex PCR reads, yielding one entry per CDR3 protein. The table includes about 280,000 distinct CDR3 sequences, less than 30% detected once. Researchers barred patients who had uncontrolled infection, other autoimmune disease, pregnancy or lactation. This sample is part of a study of T cells in Graves' hyperthyroidism and ophthalmopathy. General observations from the study: Also found in blood were most expanded thyroid clonotypes above 0.001. Through a model of 13 V-J features, ophthalmopathy was separated from stable hyperthyroidism.

The CDR3 has 14 amino acids. CDR1 SGHAT and CDR2 FQNNGV come from the germline V gene. V was pared by 5 bases and J by 4 bases, with 12 bases between. J is TRBJ2-4 and V is TRBV11-2; tentative D call: TRBD1 (5 bases). Specimen: blood. The sequence came from a man aged 40-50 years with Graves' hyperthyroidism that later progressed to Graves' ophthalmopathy. The CDR3 spells CASSPREGKNIQYF. The DNA for the CDR3 is TGTGCCAGCAGCCCCAGGGAAGGGAAAAACATTCAGTACTTC.